This TCR beta chain stems from a study of blood T cell repertoires in COVID-19. Study details: There were acute and convalescent COVID-19 samples, and they came from the United States, Italy and Spain.

Using immunoSEQ multiplex PCR, the repertoire was profiled, and TCRdb retains in-frame clones only, with some absent. This sample carries more than 200,000 clones, approximately 86% of them seen once, and the ten largest clones take 1.5% to 2%. The germline V gene encodes CDR1 LNHDA and CDR2 SQIVND (reference sequence). The CDR3 consists of 20 residues. V lost 3 bases and J 0 bases, leaving 24 bases between the germline ends. In terms of age and location, participants ranged from about 18 to 95 years and lived in roughly 22 US areas. Resolution of symptoms, clearance, or two negative PCRs was present in recovered Cohort 3 donors.

Sequencing was carried out using PBMCs or T cells enriched from blood (not recorded which). V is TRBV19 and J is TRBJ2-4; weak D call: TRBD1 (7 bases). The origin of this receptor is a woman between 50 and 59 years old who had recovered from COVID-19. The CDR3 loop reads CASSMRGDRSPTLAKNIQYF. CDR3 nucleotides: TGTGCCAGTAGTATGAGGGGGGACAGATCCCCCACCTTAGCCAAAAACATTCAGTACTTC.